What follows are 25 T cell receptor beta chains derived from one specimen sequenced in a study of long-term antiretroviral therapy in people with HIV. It was version v3.0 of the immunoSEQ assay that was run at survey level. The data were produced by immunoSEQ multiplex PCR, yet TCRdb's version contains in-frame clones alone and is incomplete. Here the sample spans more than 30,000 clones, roughly 77% being singletons. Specimen: unsorted PBMCs, collected 1.9 years after starting antiretroviral therapy. The origin of the receptors is a man aged 18-30 years with HIV.

The rearrangement joins TRBV30 to TRBJ2-4; a possible D gene is TRBD1 (5 bases). Trimming took 4 bases from V and 2 from J, leaving 9 bases between them. Germline V lookup: CDR1 GTSNPN, CDR2 SVGIG (reference sequence). CDR3 length equals 13 residues. The CDR3 protein is CAWKGHPKNIQYF. The CDR3 bases are TGTGCCTGGAAAGGACACCCCAAAAACATTCAGTACTTC.

About this clone: This sample also contains other DNA sequences that code for the same CDR3. In DNA, the CDR3 is TGCAGTGCTAGAGTGAACACTGAAGCTTTCTTT. Amino acids: CSARVNTEAFF. This chain joins TRBV20-1 and TRBJ1-1, with D uncertain. The germline V and J ends were trimmed by 1 base and 0 bases, with 0 bases remaining between them. Germline loops: CDR1 DFQATT, CDR2 SNEGSKA (reference sequence). The CDR3 extends over 11 amino acids.

This clone was seen only once. Other DNA sequences in the same sample also yield this CDR3. The rearrangement joins TRBV18 to TRBJ2-7; the match to TRBD1 covers 7 bases. Germline loops: CDR1 KGHSH, CDR2 LQKENI. This CDR3 comprises 12 residues. V lost 3 bases to trimming and J lost 7 bases; unmatched junction nucleotides: 3. DNA of the CDR3: TGTGCCAGCTCACCCGGGACAGAAGAGCAGTACGTC. Its protein product is CASSPGTEEQYV.

The genes are TRBV28 and TRBJ2-5; 7 nucleotides match TRBD2. The CDR3 runs 13 residues. The V and J ends lost 5 bases and 6 bases, in that order; junction bases with no gene match: 6. Germline CDR1 reads MDHEN; CDR2 reads SYDVKM. CDR3 loop: CASSQGTTQTQYF. The DNA of the CDR3 is TGTGCCAGCAGTCAAGGGACTACCCAGACCCAGTACTTC.

This clone occurred once. The chain employs TRBV10-3 and TRBJ2-3; TRBD1 is a possible D gene (6 bases). In germline, CDR1 is ENHRY, CDR2 SYGVKD. V was clipped by 7 bases and J by 0 bases, with 14 bases between them. CDR3 length: 15 residues. CDR3 residues: CAITSGTTSTDTQYF. CDR3 DNA: TGTGCCATCACTTCCGGGACAACTAGCACAGATACGCAGTATTTT.

The chain employs TRBV2 and TRBJ2-5, with D perhaps matching TRBD2 (5 bases). Germline CDR1 and CDR2: SNHLY and FYNNEI. This CDR3 is 14 amino acids long. V lost 1 base, J lost 0 bases, and 6 bases lay in between. CDR3 loop: CASSEGTYQETQYF. The DNA of the CDR3 is TGTGCCAGCAGTGAAGGGACTTACCAAGAGACCCAGTACTTC.

This chain connects TRBV9 to TRBJ2-1, with unresolved D. This CDR3 has 12 residues. Germline V gene lookup returns CDR1 SGDLS and CDR2 YYNGEE. Deletions cut 0 bases from V and 7 bases from J, with 5 bases between. In DNA form, the CDR3 reads TGTGCCAGCAGCGTAGGTATGAATGAGCAGTTCTTC. The encoded protein is CASSVGMNEQFF.

The chain uses TRBV28 and TRBJ1-1; D call uncertain. Trimming removed 4 bases at V and 0 bases at J, with 9 bases between. The germline gives CDR1 MDHEN, CDR2 SYDVKM. The CDR3 runs 14 residues. The CDR3 DNA reads as TGTGCCAGCAGTTCCCCAGGCTTGAACACTGAAGCTTTCTTT. It codes for CASSSPGLNTEAFF.

The chain uses TRBV19 and TRBJ2-3; D not resolved. The CDR3 spans 13 residues. V was pared by 5 bases and J by 1 base, with 7 bases between. Germline lookup yields CDR1 LNHDA and CDR2 SQIVND (reference sequence). The CDR3 DNA reads TGTGCCAGTAGTTTTCACCGCACAGATACGCAGTATTTT. As protein: CASSFHRTDTQYF.

The rearrangement links TRBV19 to TRBJ1-2; D is uncertain. V was cut by 7 bases and J by 6 bases, with 18 bases left in between. From germline, CDR1 is LNHDA and CDR2 SQIVND (reference sequence). The CDR3 sequence is 14 residues long. CDR3 loop: CASTSADKWNGYTF. The DNA of the CDR3 is TGTGCCAGTACATCGGCCGACAAATGGAATGGCTACACCTTC.

The chain uses TRBV28 and TRBJ2-5; TRBD2 matches 9 bases. Germline V gene data show CDR1 as MDHEN and CDR2 as SYDVKM. The trim removed 7 bases at V and 5 bases at J, leaving 17 bases unmatched. This CDR3 contains 17 residues. CDR3 sequence: CASKGFRRGGAFETQYF. CDR3 nucleotides: TGTGCCAGCAAGGGTTTTCGACGCGGGGGGGCGTTCGAGACCCAGTACTTC.

The chain has TRBV14 and TRBJ1-6; D not certain. Trimming took off 4 bases at V and 8 bases at J, with 6 bases between the two ends. This CDR3 contains 12 residues. Per the germline V gene, CDR1 is SGHDN and CDR2 is FVKESK. This CDR3 reads CASSLSDSPLHF. CDR3 coding DNA: TGTGCCAGCAGCCTTTCAGATTCACCCCTCCACTTT.

By share of the sample, this clone is medium-sized (0.01 to 0.1%). The same CDR3 can be traced to other DNA sequences in this sample. The chain carries TRBV7-6 and TRBJ2-7; D unresolved. There are 13 residues in the CDR3. The V gene's germline CDR1 is SGHVS and CDR2 FNYEAQ. Trimming took 4 bases from V and 4 from J, leaving 11 bases between them. The DNA for the CDR3 is TGTGCCAGCAGCTCAGGACCGAATTACGAGCAGTACGTC. Amino acids: CASSSGPNYEQYV.

V gene TRBV9 combines with J gene TRBJ1-2; the D is unclear. The CDR3 has 16 amino acids. V was clipped by 3 bases and J by 3 bases, with 18 bases between them. CDR1 and CDR2 from the germline V gene are SGDLS and YYNGEE. The CDR3 DNA sequence: TGTGCCAGCAGCGCAAGTGTCGCGAGGACGGACTATGGCTACACCTTC. Residues: CASSASVARTDYGYTF.

The J gene is TRBJ1-2, the V gene TRBV12-5; TRBD1 might be the D (6 bases). The V and J ends lost 3 bases and 6 bases respectively, with 14 bases between them. The V gene's germline CDR1 is LGHNT and CDR2 FRNRAP. The CDR3 length is 14 residues. The CDR3 coding sequence is TGTGCTAGTGGTTTCCGAACAGGGTTAGATGGCTACACCTTC. Its translation: CASGFRTGLDGYTF. Supplemented by reference TRBV12-5 and TRBJ1-2, the full variable domain reads DARVTQTPRHKVTEMGQEVTMRCQPILGHNTVFWYRQTMMQGLELLAYFRNRAPLDDSGMPKDRFSAEMPDATLATLKIQPSEPRDSAVYFCASGFRTGLDGYTFGSGTRLTVV.

This sequence joins TRBV7-9 and TRBJ1-2; 11 bases fit TRBD1. CDR1 is SEHNR and CDR2 is FQNEAQ in the germline V gene (reference sequence). V lost 2 bases to trimming and J lost 8 bases; unmatched junction nucleotides: 13. The CDR3 length is 17 residues. CDR3 protein: CASSLQYEGQGGRGYTF. The CDR3 coding sequence is TGTGCCAGCAGCTTACAGTATGAGGGACAGGGGGGCAGAGGCTACACCTTC.

This sequence joins TRBV2 and TRBJ2-3; D tentatively reads TRBD1 or TRBD2 (6 bases each). The CDR3 totals 16 residues. Germline V lookup: CDR1 SNHLY, CDR2 FYNNEI. V lost 2 bases to trimming and J lost 3 bases, with 15 bases between them. The CDR3 spells CASSELGGQGTDTQYF. CDR3 bases: TGTGCCAGCAGTGAACTTGGGGGGCAGGGGACAGATACGCAGTATTTT.

The V and J genes are TRBV29-1 and TRBJ2-3; 8 nucleotides agree with TRBD2. The CDR3 contains 16 residues. V trimming: 6 bases; J trimming: 2 bases; junction bases outside the gene matches: 13. Germline values: CDR1 SQVTM, CDR2 ANQGSEA. CDR3 sequence reads: CSVAGVLRGATDTQYF. In DNA, the CDR3 is TGCAGCGTCGCCGGGGTGTTGCGGGGGGCCACAGATACGCAGTATTTT.

This sequence joins TRBV6-5 and TRBJ1-2, with D possibly TRBD1 on 5 matching bases. The CDR3 is made up of 16 amino acids. V was shortened by 0 bases and J by 4 bases, with 15 bases between the two germline ends. In germline, CDR1 is MNHEY, CDR2 SVGAGI. This CDR3 reads CASSYSGQGHSYGYTF. The CDR3 region has the DNA TGTGCCAGCAGTTACTCCGGTCAGGGCCATAGCTATGGCTACACCTTC.

V gene TRBV5-8 combines with J gene TRBJ1-2; D not certain. CDR3 size: 13 residues. The V end lost 3 bases, the J end lost 8 bases, and 14 bases lay between the germline ends. The germline V gene has CDR1 SGHTS and CDR2 YDEGEE. The DNA for the CDR3 is TGTGCCAGCAGCTCTCGTCCCGTGGGGGGCTACACCTTC. It specifies CASSSRPVGGYTF.

The chain couples TRBV5-1 to TRBJ2-3; TRBD2 matches at 8 bases. V gave up 2 bases and J gave up 6 bases; unmatched junction bases: 5. Germline CDR1 and CDR2: SGHRS and YFSETQ. The CDR3 loop spans 14 amino acids. CDR3 sequence reads: CASSFNSGVDTQYF. The CDR3 nucleotides are TGCGCCAGCAGCTTCAATAGCGGGGTGGATACGCAGTATTTT.

This clone has just a few counts. The rearrangement uses TRBV2 and TRBJ2-2, with TRBD2 matching over 14 bases. This CDR3 is 16 amino acids long. V was clipped by 6 bases and J by 6 bases; unmatched bases: 6. Germline CDR1 is SNHLY and CDR2 is FYNNEI. CDR3 DNA sequence: TGTGCCAGCAGGGCTAGGACTAGCGGGGGGTCCGGGGAGCTGTTTTTT. It encodes CASRARTSGGSGELFF.

The chain is built from TRBV6-1 and TRBJ1-6, with D tentatively TRBD1 (6 bases). The CDR3 is 13 amino acids. Germline V gives CDR1 MNHNS, CDR2 SASEGT. V was shortened by 7 bases and J by 10 bases, with 14 bases between the two germline ends. For the CDR3, the DNA is TGTGCCAGCACGCTTGGGGGGCGGTCACCCCTCCACTTT. Its translation: CASTLGGRSPLHF.

The rearrangement uses TRBV5-8 and TRBJ1-6, with 8 bases identical to TRBD1. J gave up 9 bases and V 4 bases, and 9 bases lay outside the gene matches. The CDR3 totals 15 residues. In germline, CDR1 is SGHTS, CDR2 YDEGEE. The CDR3 bases are TGTGCCAGCAGCATCCCGACAGGGACAGGTTCACCCCTCCACTTT. It encodes CASSIPTGTGSPLHF.

In this sample, this clone turned up a few times. The chain is built from TRBV2 and TRBJ1-1; TRBD1 is a possible D gene (5 bases). With 6 bases removed from V and 1 base from J, the gap between germline ends came to 6 bases. From germline, CDR1 is SNHLY and CDR2 FYNNEI. The CDR3 is made up of 12 amino acids. CDR3 sequence reads: CASRGQNTEAFF. The CDR3 DNA sequence: TGTGCCAGCAGAGGACAGAACACTGAAGCTTTCTTT.